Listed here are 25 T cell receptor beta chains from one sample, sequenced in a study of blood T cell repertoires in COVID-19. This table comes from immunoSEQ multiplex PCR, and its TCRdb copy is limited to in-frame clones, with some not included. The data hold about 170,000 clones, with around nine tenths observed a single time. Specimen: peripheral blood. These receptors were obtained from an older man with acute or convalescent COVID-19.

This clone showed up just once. CDR3 amino acids: CASSLVSGQPEAFF. CDR3 bases: TGCGCCAGCAGCTTGGTTTCAGGCCAGCCTGAAGCTTTCTTT. The J gene is TRBJ1-1, the V gene TRBV5-1; no clear D. V was shortened by 0 bases and J by 6 bases, with 12 bases between the two germline ends. The CDR3 is 14 amino acids. The germline gives CDR1 SGHRS, CDR2 YFSETQ.

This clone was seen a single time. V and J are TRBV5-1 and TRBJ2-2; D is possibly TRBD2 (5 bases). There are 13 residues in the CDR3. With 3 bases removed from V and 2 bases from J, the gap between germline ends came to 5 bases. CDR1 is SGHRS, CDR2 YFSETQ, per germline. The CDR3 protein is CASSSGNTGELFF. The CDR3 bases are TGCGCCAGCAGCTCGGGAAACACCGGGGAGCTGTTTTTT.

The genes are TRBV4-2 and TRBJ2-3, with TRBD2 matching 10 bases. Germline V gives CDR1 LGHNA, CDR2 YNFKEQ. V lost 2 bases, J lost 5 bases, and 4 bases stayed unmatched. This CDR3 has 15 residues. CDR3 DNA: TGTGCCAGCAGCCAACCGAGCGGGGGGGAAGATACGCAGTATTTT. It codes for CASSQPSGGEDTQYF.

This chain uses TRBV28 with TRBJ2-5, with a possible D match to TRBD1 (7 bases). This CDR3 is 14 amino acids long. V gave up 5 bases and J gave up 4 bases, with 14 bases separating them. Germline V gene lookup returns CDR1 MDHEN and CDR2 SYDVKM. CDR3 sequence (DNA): TGTGCCAGCAGTGCGACAGGGCGGGGAGAGACCCAGTACTTC. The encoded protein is CASSATGRGETQYF. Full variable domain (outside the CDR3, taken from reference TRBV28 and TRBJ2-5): DVKVTQSSRYLVKRTGEKVFLECVQDMDHENMFWYRQDPGLGLRLIYFSYDVKMKEKGDIPEGYSVSREKKERFSLILESASTNQTSMYLCASSATGRGETQYFGPGTRLLVL.

The chain's CDR3 is CASSLEQGIRSSYGYTF. For the CDR3, the DNA is TGCGCCAGCAGCTTGGAGCAGGGTATTAGGAGTAGCTATGGCTACACCTTC. The chain recombines TRBV5-1 with TRBJ1-2, with D possibly being TRBD1 (5 bases). Germline values: CDR1 SGHRS, CDR2 YFSETQ. Trimming removed 0 bases from V and 4 bases from J, with 19 bases in between. CDR3 size: 17 residues.

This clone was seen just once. For the CDR3, the DNA is TGTGCCAGCACCACGACAGGATACAATGAGCAGTTCTTC. Translating gives CASTTTGYNEQFF. The J gene is TRBJ2-1, the V gene TRBV3-1 (or the pseudogene TRBV3-2); maybe TRBD1 (6 bases). The CDR3 sequence is 13 residues long. Trimming took 7 bases from V and 4 from J, leaving 11 bases between them. Per germline, CDR1 LGHDT and CDR2 YNNKEL (reference sequence).

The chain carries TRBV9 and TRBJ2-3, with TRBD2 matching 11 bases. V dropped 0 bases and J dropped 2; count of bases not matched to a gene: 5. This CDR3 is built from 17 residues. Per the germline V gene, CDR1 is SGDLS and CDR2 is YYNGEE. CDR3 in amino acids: CASSVAGTSGFTDTQYF. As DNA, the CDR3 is TGTGCCAGCAGCGTAGCAGGGACTAGCGGATTCACAGATACGCAGTATTTT.

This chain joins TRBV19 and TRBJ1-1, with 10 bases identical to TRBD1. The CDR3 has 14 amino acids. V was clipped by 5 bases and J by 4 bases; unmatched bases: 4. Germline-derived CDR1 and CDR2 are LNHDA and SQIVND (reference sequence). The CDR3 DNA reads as TGTGCCAGTAGTTCGGGACAGGGGCTCACTGAAGCTTTCTTT. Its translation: CASSSGQGLTEAFF.

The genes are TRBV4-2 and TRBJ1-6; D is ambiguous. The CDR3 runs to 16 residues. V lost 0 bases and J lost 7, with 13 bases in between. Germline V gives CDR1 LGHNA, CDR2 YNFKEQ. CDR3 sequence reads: CASSQDVRSGNSPLHF. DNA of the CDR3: TGTGCCAGCAGCCAAGATGTTAGGAGCGGGAATTCACCCCTCCACTTT.

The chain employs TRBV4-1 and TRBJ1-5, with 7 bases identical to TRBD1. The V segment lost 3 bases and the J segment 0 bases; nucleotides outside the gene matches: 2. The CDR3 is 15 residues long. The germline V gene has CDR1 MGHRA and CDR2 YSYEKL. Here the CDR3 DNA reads TGCGCCAGCAGCCAGGGGACAGATAGCAATCAGCCCCAGCATTTT. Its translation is CASSQGTDSNQPQHF.

The CDR3 region has the DNA TGCGCCAGCAGCTTGCAGGCAGGGAAAGAGACCCAGTACTTC. The encoded protein is CASSLQAGKETQYF. The genes are TRBV5-1 and TRBJ2-5, with D perhaps matching TRBD1 (5 bases). Between the trimmed V and J ends, which lost 1 base and 3 bases, there was a span of 10 bases. The CDR3 has 14 residues. CDR1 and CDR2 (germline): SGHRS, YFSETQ.

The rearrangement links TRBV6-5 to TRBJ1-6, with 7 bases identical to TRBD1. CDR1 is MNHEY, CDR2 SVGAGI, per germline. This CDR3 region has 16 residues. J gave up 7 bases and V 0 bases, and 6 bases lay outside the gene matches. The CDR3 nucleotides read TGTGCCAGCAGTTACTCCGAGGGGGCGAGGAATTCACCCCTCCACTTT. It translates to CASSYSEGARNSPLHF.

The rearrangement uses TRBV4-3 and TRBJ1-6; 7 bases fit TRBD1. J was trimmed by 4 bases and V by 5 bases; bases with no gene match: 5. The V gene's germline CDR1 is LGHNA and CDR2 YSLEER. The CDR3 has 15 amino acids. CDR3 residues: CASSSRQGYNSPLHF. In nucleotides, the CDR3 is TGCGCCAGCAGCTCCCGACAGGGTTATAATTCACCCCTCCACTTT.

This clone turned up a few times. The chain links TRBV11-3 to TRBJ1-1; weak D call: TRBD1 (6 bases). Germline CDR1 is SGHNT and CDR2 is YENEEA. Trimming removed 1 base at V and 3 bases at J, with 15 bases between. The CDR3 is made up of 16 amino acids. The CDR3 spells CASSLGGGALDTEAFF. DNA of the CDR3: TGTGCCAGCAGCTTAGGGGGGGGCGCGTTGGACACTGAAGCTTTCTTT.

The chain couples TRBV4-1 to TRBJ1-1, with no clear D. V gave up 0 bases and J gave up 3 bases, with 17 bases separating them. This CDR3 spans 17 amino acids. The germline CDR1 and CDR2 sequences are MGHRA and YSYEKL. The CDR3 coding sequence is TGCGCCAGCAGCCAAGATGGAGGCGCGGCGGGGTACACTGAAGCTTTCTTT. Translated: CASSQDGGAAGYTEAFF.

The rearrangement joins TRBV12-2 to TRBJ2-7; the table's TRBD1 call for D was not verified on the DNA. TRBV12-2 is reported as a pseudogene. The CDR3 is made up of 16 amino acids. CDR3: CASRLRGGKNSYEQYF. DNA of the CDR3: TGTGCAAGTCGCTTAAGGGGCGGAAAGAACTCCTACGAGCAGTACTTC.

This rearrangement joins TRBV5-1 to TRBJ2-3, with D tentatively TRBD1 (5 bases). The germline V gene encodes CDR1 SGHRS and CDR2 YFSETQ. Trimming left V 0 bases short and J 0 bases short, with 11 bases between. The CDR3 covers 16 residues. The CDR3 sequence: CASSLGTGFSTDTQYF. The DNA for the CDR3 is TGCGCCAGCAGCTTGGGCACAGGTTTTAGCACAGATACGCAGTATTTT.

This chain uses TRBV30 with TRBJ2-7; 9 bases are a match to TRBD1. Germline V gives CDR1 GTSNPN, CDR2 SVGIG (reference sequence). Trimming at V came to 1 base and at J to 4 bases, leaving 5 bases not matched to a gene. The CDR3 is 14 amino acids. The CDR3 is CAWSETGGRYEQYF. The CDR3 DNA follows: TGTGCCTGGAGTGAGACAGGGGGACGTTACGAGCAGTACTTC.

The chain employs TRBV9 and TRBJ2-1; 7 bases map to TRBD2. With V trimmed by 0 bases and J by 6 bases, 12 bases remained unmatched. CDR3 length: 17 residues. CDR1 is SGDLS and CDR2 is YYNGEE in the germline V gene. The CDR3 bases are TGTGCCAGCAGCGTAGATGGTGTGGTGGGGAGGGTCAATGAGCAGTTCTTC. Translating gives CASSVDGVVGRVNEQFF.

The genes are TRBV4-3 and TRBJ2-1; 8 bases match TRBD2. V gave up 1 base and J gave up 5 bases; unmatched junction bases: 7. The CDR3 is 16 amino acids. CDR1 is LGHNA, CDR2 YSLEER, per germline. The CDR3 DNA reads TGCGCCAGCAGCCAAGTACTTGCGGGGGGTAACAATGAGCAGTTCTTC. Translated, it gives CASSQVLAGGNNEQFF.

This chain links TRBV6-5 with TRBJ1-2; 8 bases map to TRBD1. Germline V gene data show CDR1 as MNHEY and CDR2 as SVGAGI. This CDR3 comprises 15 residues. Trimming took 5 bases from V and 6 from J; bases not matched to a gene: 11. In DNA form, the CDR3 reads TGTGCCAGCAGTCACAAACCGGGACAGGTCGATGGCTACACCTTC. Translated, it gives CASSHKPGQVDGYTF.

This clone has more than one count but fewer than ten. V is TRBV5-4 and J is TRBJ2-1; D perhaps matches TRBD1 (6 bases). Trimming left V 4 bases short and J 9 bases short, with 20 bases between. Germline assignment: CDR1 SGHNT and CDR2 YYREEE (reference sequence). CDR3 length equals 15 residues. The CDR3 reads CASSPSWDNGGEQFF. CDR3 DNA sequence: TGTGCCAGCAGCCCATCCTGGGACAATGGGGGTGAGCAGTTCTTC.

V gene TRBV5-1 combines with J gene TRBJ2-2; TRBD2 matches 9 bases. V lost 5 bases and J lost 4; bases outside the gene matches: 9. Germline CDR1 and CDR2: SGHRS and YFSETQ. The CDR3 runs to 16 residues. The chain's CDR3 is CASSVVGLAFTGELFF. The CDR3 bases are TGCGCCAGCAGTGTCGTCGGACTAGCGTTCACCGGGGAGCTGTTTTTT. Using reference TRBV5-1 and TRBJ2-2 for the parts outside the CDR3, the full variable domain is KAGVTQTPRYLIKTRGQQVTLSCSPISGHRSVSWYQQTPGQGLQFLFEYFSETQRNKGNFPGRFSGRQFSNSRSEMNVSTLELGDSALYLCASSVVGLAFTGELFFGEGSRLTVL.

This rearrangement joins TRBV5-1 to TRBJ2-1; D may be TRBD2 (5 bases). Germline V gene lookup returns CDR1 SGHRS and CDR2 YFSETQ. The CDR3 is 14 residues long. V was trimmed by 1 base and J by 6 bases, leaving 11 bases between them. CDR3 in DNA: TGCGCCAGCAGCTTGCCCCCGGGGTCCAATGAGCAGTTCTTC. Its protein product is CASSLPPGSNEQFF.

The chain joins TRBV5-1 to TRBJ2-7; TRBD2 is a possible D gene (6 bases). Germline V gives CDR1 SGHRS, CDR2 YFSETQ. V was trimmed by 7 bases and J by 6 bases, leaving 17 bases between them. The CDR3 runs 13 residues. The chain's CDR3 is CASQTGTEAEQYF. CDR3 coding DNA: TGCGCCAGCCAAACGGGGACTGAGGCCGAGCAGTACTTC.